This TCR beta chain is drawn from a study of blood T cell repertoires in COVID-19. Study background: COVID-19 samples from acute and convalescent phases originated in the United States, Italy and Spain. PBMCs, B-cell-depleted T cells, or T cells were the source of the cDNA or gDNA that made up the material.

The CDR3 is 13 amino acids. V shed 4 bases and J shed 0 bases, with 7 bases lying between them. From germline, CDR1 is MGHDK and CDR2 SYGVNS. Study processing details: Reference gene primer amplification in the assay estimated nucleated cell counts. The table came from immunoSEQ multiplex PCR; TCRdb's copy has only in-frame clones and leaves some out. V and J calls plus clone size are reproduced from that table; the DNA served to infer D and trimming. The data show some 67,000 clones, just under 80% seen once. The TCR comes from a woman between 55 and 75 years old with acute or convalescent COVID-19. The sequenced material came from peripheral blood. V is TRBV25-1 and J is TRBJ2-7, with unresolved D. The CDR3 protein is CASSGQFSYEQYF. CDR3 in DNA: TGTGCCAGCAGTGGTCAGTTCTCCTACGAGCAGTACTTC.